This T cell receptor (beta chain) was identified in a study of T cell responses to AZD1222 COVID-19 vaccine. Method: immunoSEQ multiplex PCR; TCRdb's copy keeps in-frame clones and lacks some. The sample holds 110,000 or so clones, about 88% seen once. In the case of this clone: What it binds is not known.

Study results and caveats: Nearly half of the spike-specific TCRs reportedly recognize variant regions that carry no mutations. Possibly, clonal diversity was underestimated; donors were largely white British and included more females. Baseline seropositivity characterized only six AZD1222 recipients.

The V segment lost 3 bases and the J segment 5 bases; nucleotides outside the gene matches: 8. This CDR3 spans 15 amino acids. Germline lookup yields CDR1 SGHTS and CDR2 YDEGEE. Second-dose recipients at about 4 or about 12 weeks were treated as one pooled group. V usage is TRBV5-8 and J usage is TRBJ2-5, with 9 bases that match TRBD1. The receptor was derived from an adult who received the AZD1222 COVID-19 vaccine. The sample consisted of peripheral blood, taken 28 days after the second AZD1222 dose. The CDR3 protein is CASSSGTGRTETQYF. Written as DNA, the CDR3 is TGTGCCAGCAGCTCAGGGACAGGGCGTACGGAGACCCAGTACTTC. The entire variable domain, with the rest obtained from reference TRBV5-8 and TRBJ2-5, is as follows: EAGVTQSPTHLIKTRGQQATLRCSPISGHTSVYWYQQALGLGLQFLLWYDEGEERNRGNFPPRFSGRQFPNYSSELNVNALELEDSALYLCASSSGTGRTETQYFGPGTRLLVL.